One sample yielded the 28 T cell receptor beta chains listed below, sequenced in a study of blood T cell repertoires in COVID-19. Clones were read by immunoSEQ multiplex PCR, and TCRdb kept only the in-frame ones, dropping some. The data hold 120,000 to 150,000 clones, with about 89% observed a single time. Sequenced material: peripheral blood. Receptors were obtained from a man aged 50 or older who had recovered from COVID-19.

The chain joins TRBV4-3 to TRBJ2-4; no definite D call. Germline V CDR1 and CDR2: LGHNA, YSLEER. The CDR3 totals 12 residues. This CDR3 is CAADLAKNIQYF. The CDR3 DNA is TGCGCAGCCGATCTAGCCAAAAACATTCAGTACTTC.

CDR3 residues: CAWSKTDPGNTIYF. The CDR3 DNA sequence: TGTGCCTGGAGTAAGACAGACCCTGGAAACACCATATATTTT. The chain joins TRBV30 to TRBJ1-3; D may be TRBD1 (5 bases). Per the germline V gene, CDR1 is GTSNPN and CDR2 is SVGIG (reference sequence). V lost 2 bases and J lost 2, with 10 bases in between. The CDR3 length is 14 residues.

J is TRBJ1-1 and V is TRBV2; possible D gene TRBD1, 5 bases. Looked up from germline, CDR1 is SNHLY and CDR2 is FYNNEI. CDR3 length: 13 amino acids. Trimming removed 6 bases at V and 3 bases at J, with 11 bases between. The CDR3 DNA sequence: TGTGCCAGCAGCCAGGGCGGTGACACTGAAGCTTTCTTT. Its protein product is CASSQGGDTEAFF.

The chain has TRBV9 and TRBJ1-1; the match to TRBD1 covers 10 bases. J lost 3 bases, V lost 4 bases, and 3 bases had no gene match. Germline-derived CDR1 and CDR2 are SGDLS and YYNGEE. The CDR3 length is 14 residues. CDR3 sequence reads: CASSPGQGDTEAFF. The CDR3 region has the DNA TGTGCCAGCAGCCCCGGACAGGGGGACACTGAAGCTTTCTTT.

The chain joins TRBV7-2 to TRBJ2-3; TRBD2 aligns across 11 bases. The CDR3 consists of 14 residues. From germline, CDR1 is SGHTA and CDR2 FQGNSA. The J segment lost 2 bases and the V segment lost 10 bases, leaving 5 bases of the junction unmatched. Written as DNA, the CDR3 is TGTGCCACCTTAGCGGGGGGGTCCACAGATACGCAGTATTTT. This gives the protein CATLAGGSTDTQYF.

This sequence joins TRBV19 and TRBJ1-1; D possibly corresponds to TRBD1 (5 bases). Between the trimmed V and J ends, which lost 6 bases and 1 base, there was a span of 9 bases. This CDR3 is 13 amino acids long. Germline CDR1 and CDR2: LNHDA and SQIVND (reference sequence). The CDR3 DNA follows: TGTGCCAGTAGGGACGGGGGGAACACTGAAGCTTTCTTT. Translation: CASRDGGNTEAFF. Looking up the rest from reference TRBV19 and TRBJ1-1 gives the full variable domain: DGGITQSPKYLFRKEGQNVTLSCEQNLNHDAMYWYRQDPGQGLRLIYYSQIVNDFQKGDIAEGYSVSREKKESFPLTVTSAQKNPTAFYLCASRDGGNTEAFFGQGTRLTVV.

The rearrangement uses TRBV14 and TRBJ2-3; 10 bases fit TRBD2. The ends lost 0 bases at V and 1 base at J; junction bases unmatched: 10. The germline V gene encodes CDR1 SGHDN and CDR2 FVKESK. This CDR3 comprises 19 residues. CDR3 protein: CASSQEVLAGAGRTDTQYF. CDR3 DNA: TGTGCCAGCAGCCAAGAGGTCCTAGCGGGGGCCGGGCGCACAGATACGCAGTATTTT.

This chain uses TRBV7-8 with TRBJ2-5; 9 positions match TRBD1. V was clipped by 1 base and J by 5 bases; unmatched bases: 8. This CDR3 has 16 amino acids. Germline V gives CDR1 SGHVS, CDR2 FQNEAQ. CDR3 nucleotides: TGTGCCAGCAGCTTAGATCCCAACAGGGGGCCTGAGACCCAGTACTTC. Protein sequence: CASSLDPNRGPETQYF. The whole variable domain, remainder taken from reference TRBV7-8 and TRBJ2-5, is GAGVSQSPRYKVAKRGQDVALRCDPISGHVSLFWYQQALGQGPEFLTYFQNEAQLDKSGLPSDRFFAERPEGSVSTLKIQRTQQEDSAVYLCASSLDPNRGPETQYFGPGTRLLVL.

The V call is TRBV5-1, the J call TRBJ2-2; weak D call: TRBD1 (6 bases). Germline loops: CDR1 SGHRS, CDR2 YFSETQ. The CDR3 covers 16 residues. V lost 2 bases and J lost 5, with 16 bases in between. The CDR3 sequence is CASSFIAGVGTGELFF. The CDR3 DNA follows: TGCGCCAGCAGCTTTATCGCAGGGGTTGGAACCGGGGAGCTGTTTTTT.

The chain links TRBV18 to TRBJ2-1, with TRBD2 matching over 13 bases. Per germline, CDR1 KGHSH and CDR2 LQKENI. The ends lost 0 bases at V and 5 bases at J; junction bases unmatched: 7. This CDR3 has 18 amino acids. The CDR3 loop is CASSPPTSGGALNNEQFF. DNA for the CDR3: TGTGCCAGCTCACCACCAACTAGCGGGGGGGCCTTAAACAATGAGCAGTTCTTC.

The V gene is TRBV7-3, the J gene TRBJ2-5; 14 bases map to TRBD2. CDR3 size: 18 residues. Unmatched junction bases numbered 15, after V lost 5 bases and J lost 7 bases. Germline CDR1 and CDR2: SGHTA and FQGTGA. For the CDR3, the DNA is TGTGCCAGCAGCGACCCGGGACTAGCGGGGGACCCCAAACGGACCCAGTACTTC. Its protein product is CASSDPGLAGDPKRTQYF.

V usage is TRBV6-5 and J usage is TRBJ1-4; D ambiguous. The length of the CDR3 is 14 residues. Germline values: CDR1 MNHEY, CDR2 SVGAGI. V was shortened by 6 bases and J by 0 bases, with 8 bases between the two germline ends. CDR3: CASSRVATNEKLFF. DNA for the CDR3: TGTGCCAGCAGCCGAGTTGCAACTAATGAAAAACTGTTTTTT.

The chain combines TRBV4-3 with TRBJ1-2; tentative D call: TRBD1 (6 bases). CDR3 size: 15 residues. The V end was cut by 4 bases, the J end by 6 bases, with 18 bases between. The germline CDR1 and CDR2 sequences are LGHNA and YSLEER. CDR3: CASSLETGNRHGYTF. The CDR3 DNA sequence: TGCGCCAGCAGCCTAGAAACAGGGAATCGCCATGGCTACACCTTC.

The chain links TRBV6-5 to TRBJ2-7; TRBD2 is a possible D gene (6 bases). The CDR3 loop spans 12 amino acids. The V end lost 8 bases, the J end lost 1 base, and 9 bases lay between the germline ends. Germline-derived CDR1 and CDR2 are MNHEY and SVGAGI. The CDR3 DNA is TGTGCCAGCTCGGGAGATTCCTACGAGCAGTACTTC. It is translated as CASSGDSYEQYF.

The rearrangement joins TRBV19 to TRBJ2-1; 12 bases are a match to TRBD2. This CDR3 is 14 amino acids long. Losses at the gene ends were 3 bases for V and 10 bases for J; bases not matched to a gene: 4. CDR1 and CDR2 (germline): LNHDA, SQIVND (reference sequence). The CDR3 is CASSMAGTSGEQFF. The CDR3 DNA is TGTGCCAGTAGTATGGCCGGGACTAGCGGGGAGCAGTTCTTC.

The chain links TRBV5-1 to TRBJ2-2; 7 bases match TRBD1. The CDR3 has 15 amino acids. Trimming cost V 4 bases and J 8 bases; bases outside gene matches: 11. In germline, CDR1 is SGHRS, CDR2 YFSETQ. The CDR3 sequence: CASSPQTGIMGELFF. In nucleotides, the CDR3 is TGCGCCAGCAGCCCACAGACAGGGATTATGGGGGAGCTGTTTTTT.

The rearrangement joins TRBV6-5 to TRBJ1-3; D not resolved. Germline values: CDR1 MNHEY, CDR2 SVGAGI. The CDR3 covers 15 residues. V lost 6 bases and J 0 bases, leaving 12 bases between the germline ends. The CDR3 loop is CASRPGSPSGNTIYF. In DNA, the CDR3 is TGTGCCAGCAGACCGGGTAGCCCCTCTGGAAACACCATATATTTT.

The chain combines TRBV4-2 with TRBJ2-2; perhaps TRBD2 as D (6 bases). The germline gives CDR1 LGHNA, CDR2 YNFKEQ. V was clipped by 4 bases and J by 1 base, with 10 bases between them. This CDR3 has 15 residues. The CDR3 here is CASSPEGGNTGELFF. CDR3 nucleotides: TGTGCCAGCAGCCCCGAGGGAGGGAACACCGGGGAGCTGTTTTTT.

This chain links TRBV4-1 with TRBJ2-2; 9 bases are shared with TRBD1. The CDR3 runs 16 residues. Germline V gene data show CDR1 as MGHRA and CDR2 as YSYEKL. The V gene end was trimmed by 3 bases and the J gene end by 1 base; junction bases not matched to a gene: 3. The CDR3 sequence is CASSHTGQGNTGELFF. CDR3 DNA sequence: TGCGCCAGCAGCCACACGGGACAGGGGAACACCGGGGAGCTGTTTTTT.

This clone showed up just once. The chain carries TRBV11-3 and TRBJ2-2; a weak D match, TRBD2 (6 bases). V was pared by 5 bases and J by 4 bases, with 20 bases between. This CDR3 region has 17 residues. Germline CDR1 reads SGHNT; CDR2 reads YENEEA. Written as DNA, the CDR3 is TGTGCCAGCAGCCGAGACGATCCGGGACTTCTCACCGGGGAGCTGTTTTTT. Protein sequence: CASSRDDPGLLTGELFF. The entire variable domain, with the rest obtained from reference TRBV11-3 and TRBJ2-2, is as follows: EAGVVQSPRYKIIEKKQPVAFWCNPISGHNTLYWYLQNLGQGPELLIRYENEEAVDDSQLPKDRFSAERLKGVDSTLKIQPAELGDSAVYLCASSRDDPGLLTGELFFGEGSRLTVL.

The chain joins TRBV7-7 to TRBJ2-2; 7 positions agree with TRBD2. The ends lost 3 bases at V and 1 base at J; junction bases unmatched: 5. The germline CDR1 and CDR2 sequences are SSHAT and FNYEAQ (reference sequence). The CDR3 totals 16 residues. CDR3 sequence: CASSFHPGGNTGELFF. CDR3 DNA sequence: TGTGCCAGCAGCTTTCACCCGGGGGGGAACACCGGGGAGCTGTTTTTT. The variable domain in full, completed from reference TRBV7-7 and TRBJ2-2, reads GAGVSQSPRYKVTKRGQDVTLRCDPISSHATLYWYQQALGQGPEFLTYFNYEAQPDKSGLPSDRFSAERPEGSISTLTIQRTEQRDSAMYRCASSFHPGGNTGELFFGEGSRLTVL.

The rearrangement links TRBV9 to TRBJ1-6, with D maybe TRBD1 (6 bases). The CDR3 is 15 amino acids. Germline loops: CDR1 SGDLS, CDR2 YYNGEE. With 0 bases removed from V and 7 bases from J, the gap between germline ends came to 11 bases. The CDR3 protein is CASSVDGQRNSPLHF. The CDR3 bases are TGTGCCAGCAGCGTAGATGGACAGCGCAATTCACCCCTCCACTTT.

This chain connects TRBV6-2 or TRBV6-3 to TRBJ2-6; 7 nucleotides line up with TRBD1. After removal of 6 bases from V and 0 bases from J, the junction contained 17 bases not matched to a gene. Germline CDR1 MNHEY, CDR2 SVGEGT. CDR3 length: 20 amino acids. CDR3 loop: CASSFVRQGEIDSGANVLTF. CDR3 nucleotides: TGTGCCAGCAGCTTCGTCCGACAGGGCGAAATAGACTCTGGGGCCAACGTCCTGACTTTC.

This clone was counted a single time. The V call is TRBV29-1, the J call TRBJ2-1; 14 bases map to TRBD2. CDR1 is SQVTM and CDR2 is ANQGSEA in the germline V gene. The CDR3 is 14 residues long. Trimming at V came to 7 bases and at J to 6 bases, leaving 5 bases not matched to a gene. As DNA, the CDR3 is TGCAGCGAGAGACTAGCGGGGGGGCCCAATGAGCAGTTCTTC. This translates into CSERLAGGPNEQFF.

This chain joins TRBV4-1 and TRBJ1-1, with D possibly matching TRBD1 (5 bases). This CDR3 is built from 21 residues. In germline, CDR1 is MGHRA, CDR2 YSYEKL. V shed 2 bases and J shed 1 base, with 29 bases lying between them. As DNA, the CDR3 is TGCGCCAGCAGCCAACCTAGGGGCCTAAACGTTGAATCGACTGAGAACACTGAAGCTTTCTTT. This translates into CASSQPRGLNVESTENTEAFF.

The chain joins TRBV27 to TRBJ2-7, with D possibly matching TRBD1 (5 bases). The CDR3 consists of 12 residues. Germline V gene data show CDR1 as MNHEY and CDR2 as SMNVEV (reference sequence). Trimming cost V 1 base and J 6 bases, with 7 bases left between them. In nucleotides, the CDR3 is TGTGCCAGCAGTTTATTAGGGGTCGAGCAGTACTTC. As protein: CASSLLGVEQYF.

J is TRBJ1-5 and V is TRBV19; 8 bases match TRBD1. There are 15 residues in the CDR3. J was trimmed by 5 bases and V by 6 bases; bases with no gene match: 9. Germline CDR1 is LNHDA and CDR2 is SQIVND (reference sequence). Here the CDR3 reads CASRRQGQSDQPQHF. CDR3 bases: TGTGCCAGTAGGCGACAGGGGCAATCGGATCAGCCCCAGCATTTT.

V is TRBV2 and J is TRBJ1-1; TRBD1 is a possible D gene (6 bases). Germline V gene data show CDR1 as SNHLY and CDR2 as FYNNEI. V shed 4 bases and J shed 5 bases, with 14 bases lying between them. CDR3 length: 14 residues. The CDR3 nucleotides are TGTGCCAGCAGTGTTGGTAGGGGGGGGACTGAAGCTTTCTTT. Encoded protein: CASSVGRGGTEAFF.